Listed below are T cell receptor beta chains from one sample, sequenced in a study of cytomegalovirus exposure and HLA in healthy donors. Clones were sequenced by immunoSEQ multiplex PCR, and TCRdb holds only the in-frame ones, with some missing. The sample contains 110,000 to 150,000 clones, 65% to 85% of which appear only once. The specimen sequenced was PBMCs. Receptors originate from a male donor in good health and CMV-seronegative. Each CDR3 is given with its conserved first and last residue. D genes are given only for firm matches. The size of a clone is reported for some rows only, either as once, few or many, or as a class for expanded clones.

TRBV27	.	.	TRBJ1-5	TGTGCCAGCAGTCCCAGGGATAGCAATCAGCCCCAGCATTTT	CASSPRDSNQPQHF
TRBV6-6	.	.	TRBJ1-2	TGTGCCAGCAGTTACGGGCAGGGGAACTATGGCTACACCTTC	CASSYGQGNYGYTF
TRBV6-4	.	TRBD1	TRBJ1-2	TGTGCCAGCAGTGAAGACGTCTTAGGGGGCGGCTACACCTTC	CASSEDVLGGGYTF
TRBV29-1	.	TRBD1	TRBJ1-3	TGCAGCGTGGAGGGGGACAGCTCTGGAAACACCATATATTTT	CSVEGDSSGNTIYF
TRBV5-3	.	.	TRBJ1-1	TGTGCCAGAAGCTTGAATAACAGGACAAACACTGAAGCTTTCTTT	CARSLNNRTNTEAFF
TRBV7-9	.	.	TRBJ2-3	TGTGCCAGCAGCGCTGGACATTCTAGCACAGATACGCAGTATTTT	CASSAGHSSTDTQYF
TRBV6-6	.	TRBD1	TRBJ1-2	TGTGCCAGCAGCCAAGGGGACAGGGGGGACGGCTACACCTTC	CASSQGDRGDGYTF
TRBV4-1	.	.	TRBJ2-7	TGCGCCAGCAGCCAATCAGGAAGGACAGACGTACCCTACGAGCAGTACTTC	CASSQSGRTDVPYEQYF
TRBV20-1	.	TRBD2	TRBJ2-1	TGCAGTGCCCCTAGCGGGGAAGAGCAGTTCTTC	CSAPSGEEQFF
TRBV18	.	.	TRBJ2-2	TGTGCCAGCTCACCATCGGACTTGAACACCGGGGAGCTGTTTTTT	CASSPSDLNTGELFF
TRBV2	.	TRBD2	TRBJ2-7	TGTGCCAGCAGGCCGGGACTAGCGGGGTTCGAGCAGTACTTC	CASRPGLAGFEQYF
TRBV9	.	.	TRBJ2-3	TGTGCCAGCAGCTCTCAGGGACACCGCAGGCAGTATTTT	CASSSQGHRRQYF
TRBV2	.	TRBD1	TRBJ2-5	TGTGCCAGCAGCAAACCGGGACAGGTGTACCAAGAGACCCAGTACTTC	CASSKPGQVYQETQYF
TRBV9	.	TRBD1	TRBJ2-7	TGTGCCAGCAGCGTAGGGATTTCAGGGGGTTATAACGAGCAGTACTTC	CASSVGISGGYNEQYF
TRBV5-1	.	.	TRBJ2-1	TGCGCCAGTGGATGGACGGAGGACAATGAGCAGTTCTTC	CASGWTEDNEQFF
TRBV11-3	.	.	TRBJ2-2	TGTGCCAGCAGCCCTCGGACAGACACCGGGGAGCTGTTTTTT	CASSPRTDTGELFF
TRBV12-5	.	TRBD2	TRBJ2-7	TGTGCTAGTGGCCTAAGCGGGAGGGGTTACGAGCAGTACTTC	CASGLSGRGYEQYF
TRBV4-1	.	.	TRBJ2-7	TGCGCCAGCAGCCAAGGTAGTCTGTCCTACGAGCAGTACTTC	CASSQGSLSYEQYF
TRBV25-1	.	TRBD2	TRBJ2-3	TGTGCCAGCAGTGAACTTTCCGGGGGGTTAAGGACAGATACGCAGTATTTT	CASSELSGGLRTDTQYF
TRBV30	.	TRBD1	TRBJ2-7	TGTGCCTGGAGTGGAATGAAAAGGGGGCGGCGGGTCGAGCAGTACTTC	CAWSGMKRGRRVEQYF
TRBV19	.	.	TRBJ1-1	TGTGCCAGTAGTATAGAGCGGACTGAAGCTTTCTTT	CASSIERTEAFF
TRBV5-1	.	TRBD1	TRBJ1-1	TGCGCCAGCAGCCCCGACAGGGAAGACACTGAAGCTTTCTTT	CASSPDREDTEAFF
TRBV7-9	.	.	TRBJ2-7	TGTGCCAGCAGCCAGGGGGGCGGGGAGCAGTACTTC	CASSQGGGEQYF
TRBV18	.	TRBD1	TRBJ2-7	TGTGCCAGCTCAAGCCAGGGGGATAACGAGCAGTACTTC	CASSSQGDNEQYF
TRBV28	.	TRBD1	TRBJ2-7	TGTGCCAGCAGTCGCTTCCTGGGACAGGGGAACTACGAGCAGTACTTC	CASSRFLGQGNYEQYF
TRBV5-8	.	TRBD2	TRBJ2-7	TGTGCCAGCAGCCCCGGGGTAGCGGGAGGGCACGAGCAGTACTTC	CASSPGVAGGHEQYF
TRBV29-1	.	TRBD2	TRBJ2-1	TGCAGCGCCCTACTAGCGGGGGGGCAAAATGAGCAGTTCTTC	CSALLAGGQNEQFF
TRBV13	.	TRBD2	TRBJ2-2	TGTGCCAGCAGCTTAAGACTAGCGGGGGGGATCGGGGAGCTGTTTTTT	CASSLRLAGGIGELFF
TRBV14	.	.	TRBJ2-1	TGTGCCAGCAGCCAACCCCGACCCCTACAGGGACCCTCCTACAATGAGCAGTTCTTC	CASSQPRPLQGPSYNEQFF
TRBV5-1	.	TRBD1	TRBJ1-2	TGCGCCAGCGCGATCACAGGGGGCGCAGGTGGCTACACCTTC	CASAITGGAGGYTF
TRBV6-4	.	TRBD1	TRBJ2-1	TGTGCCAGCAGAGAAGGGACAGGGACACCCTACAATGAGCAGTTCTTC	CASREGTGTPYNEQFF
TRBV27	once	.	TRBJ2-5	TGTGCCAGCAGTACCTACACAGCTCAAGAGACCCAGTACTTC	CASSTYTAQETQYF
TRBV6-1	.	.	TRBJ2-1	TGTGCCAGCAGTGATGGCGACAGCTACAATGAGCAGTTCTTC	CASSDGDSYNEQFF
TRBV5-1	.	.	TRBJ2-7	TGCGCCAGCAGCTTGAACAGCTACGAGCAGTACTTC	CASSLNSYEQYF
TRBV7-9	.	TRBD1	TRBJ1-1	TGTGCCAGCAGCTCCCACTGGACAGGGGCGAACACTGAAGCTTTCTTT	CASSSHWTGANTEAFF
TRBV6-6	.	.	TRBJ1-1	TGTGCCAGCAGTTACATGGACAGCCAGGGGACTGAAGCTTTCTTT	CASSYMDSQGTEAFF
TRBV7-8	.	TRBD1	TRBJ2-7	TGTGCCAGCAGCTCTCTTCTTAGGGACAGTAAAGAGCAGTACTTC	CASSSLLRDSKEQYF